This T cell receptor beta chain derives from a study of OX40 agonist ivuxolimab in advanced cancers. Turning to the study itself: In three patients, partial responses were observed, one with hepatocellular carcinoma and two with cutaneous melanoma.

CDR1 and CDR2 (germline): MNHNY, SVGAGI (reference sequence). This CDR3 comprises 15 residues. V lost 0 bases to trimming and J lost 6 bases; unmatched junction nucleotides: 6. On this clone itself: Its antigen remains unidentified.

Broader study findings: At 0.1 to 3.0 mg/kg and by week 6, clonal expansion occurred in CD4+ and CD8+ blood T cells. Relative to CD4+, CD8+ T cells held more expanded clones on average.

TCRdb keeps only in-frame clones here, not all; method: immunoSEQ multiplex PCR. This table holds 30,000 to 40,000 clones, under 85% found once. The input for sequencing was CD4+ or CD8+ T cells sorted from blood, taken in a trial of the OX40 agonist ivuxolimab. The chain is built from TRBV6-6 and TRBJ2-7; 9 bases align to TRBD2. The TCR sequence derives from an adult with an advanced solid tumor such as melanoma, head and neck, liver or kidney cancer. For the CDR3, the DNA is TGTGCCAGCAGTTACTCGGTGGTAGCGGGAGTCGAGCAGTACTTC. The encoded protein is CASSYSVVAGVEQYF.